Following are 27 T cell receptor beta chains from one sample sequenced in a study of shared clonotypes between healthy human individuals. Naive CD8 populations comprised CD45RO-negative cells positively selected for CCR7, excluding terminally differentiated effector memory CD45RA+ cells. The data were produced by immunoSEQ multiplex PCR, yet TCRdb's version contains in-frame clones alone and is incomplete. The data hold about 680,000 clones, with 92% observed a single time. Sequenced input: naive CD8+ T cells sorted from blood. The receptors come from a man aged 25-45 years in good health.

The V and J genes are TRBV5-1 and TRBJ1-3; unclear D gene. Trimming removed 0 bases from V and 0 bases from J, with 10 bases in between. Germline lookup yields CDR1 SGHRS and CDR2 YFSETQ. This CDR3 comprises 16 residues. The CDR3 region is CASSLDTQSSGNTIYF. As DNA, the CDR3 is TGCGCCAGCAGCTTGGACACTCAGAGCTCTGGAAACACCATATATTTT.

This chain links TRBV10-3 with TRBJ2-3; D unclear. This CDR3 spans 13 amino acids. Trimming removed 3 bases at V and 3 bases at J, with 7 bases between. CDR1 is ENHRY, CDR2 SYGVKD, per germline. The CDR3 is CAISDKGTDTQYF. The CDR3 DNA is TGTGCCATCAGTGACAAGGGAACAGATACGCAGTATTTT.

This chain uses TRBV11-1 with TRBJ1-5, with no clear D. The V gene lost 5 bases and the J gene lost 1 base, with 9 bases spanning the gap. The CDR3 totals 14 residues. Germline V lookup: CDR1 SGHAT, CDR2 FQDESV (reference sequence). The chain's CDR3 is CASSLGLSNQPQHF. CDR3 coding DNA: TGTGCCAGCAGCCTAGGACTCAGCAATCAGCCCCAGCATTTT.

The gene calls are TRBV7-9 and TRBJ1-2, with D hard to call. CDR3 size: 13 residues. Germline loops: CDR1 SEHNR, CDR2 FQNEAQ (reference sequence). Trimming took 7 bases from V and 5 from J, leaving 14 bases between them. Written as DNA, the CDR3 is TGTGCCAGCACCCCCGGGAGTCAATATGGCTACACCTTC. Its translation is CASTPGSQYGYTF.

This clone has a single count. The rearrangement uses TRBV5-4 and TRBJ2-7, with D unresolved. Germline V lookup: CDR1 SGHNT, CDR2 YYREEE (reference sequence). This CDR3 region has 12 residues. V lost 2 bases and J lost 5, with 8 bases in between. This chain's CDR3 is CASSFDIHEQYF. The CDR3 nucleotides are TGTGCCAGCAGCTTCGATATCCACGAGCAGTACTTC.

The chain uses TRBV5-1 and TRBJ1-1, with TRBD1 identical over 8 bases. After removal of 4 bases from V and 5 bases from J, the junction contained 7 bases not matched to a gene. This CDR3 spans 14 amino acids. Germline V gene data show CDR1 as SGHRS and CDR2 as YFSETQ. DNA for the CDR3: TGCGCCAGCAGCCCAGGACAGGGAAAAACTGAAGCTTTCTTT. Protein sequence: CASSPGQGKTEAFF. Together with reference TRBV5-1 and TRBJ1-1, the CDR3 gives the full variable domain: KAGVTQTPRYLIKTRGQQVTLSCSPISGHRSVSWYQQTPGQGLQFLFEYFSETQRNKGNFPGRFSGRQFSNSRSEMNVSTLELGDSALYLCASSPGQGKTEAFFGQGTRLTVV.

The chain employs TRBV28 and TRBJ2-7, with 8 bases fitting TRBD1. With V trimmed by 3 bases and J by 3 bases, 7 bases remained unmatched. Germline CDR1 is MDHEN and CDR2 is SYDVKM. This CDR3 is 15 amino acids long. Written as DNA, the CDR3 is TGTGCCAGCAGTTTGATTCGGACAGGGATCTACGAGCAGTACTTC. As protein: CASSLIRTGIYEQYF. Full variable domain (missing parts from reference TRBV28 and TRBJ2-7): DVKVTQSSRYLVKRTGEKVFLECVQDMDHENMFWYRQDPGLGLRLIYFSYDVKMKEKGDIPEGYSVSREKKERFSLILESASTNQTSMYLCASSLIRTGIYEQYFGPGTRLTVT.

The rearrangement joins TRBV28 to TRBJ1-2; D is unresolved. Trimming pared 2 bases from V and 6 bases from J, leaving 16 bases between. Per germline, CDR1 MDHEN and CDR2 SYDVKM. CDR3 length: 15 residues. CDR3: CASSLVAGQINGYTF. CDR3 sequence (DNA): TGTGCCAGCAGTTTAGTAGCTGGTCAAATTAATGGCTACACCTTC.

The V and J genes are TRBV20-1 and TRBJ1-1; D possibly corresponds to TRBD1 (6 bases). CDR1 is DFQATT, CDR2 SNEGSKA, per germline (reference sequence). This CDR3 contains 11 residues. In DNA form, the CDR3 reads TGCAGGGGGGGGCGATGGGCTGAAGCTTTCTTT. It codes for CRGGRWAEAFF.

Turning to this clone: The same CDR3 arises from other DNA sequences in this sample as well. This chain connects TRBV5-4 to TRBJ2-7; 9 nucleotides align to TRBD1. The CDR3 extends over 15 amino acids. Per germline, CDR1 SGHNT and CDR2 YYREEE (reference sequence). V shed 4 bases and J 4 bases; nucleotides not matched to a gene: 9. The CDR3, as DNA: TGTGCCAGCAGCCTAGCCGGGACAGGGACTTACGAGCAGTACTTC. Its protein is CASSLAGTGTYEQYF.

The chain couples TRBV6-1 to TRBJ1-5, with D possibly being TRBD1 (6 bases). Between the trimmed V and J ends, which lost 0 bases and 0 bases, there was a span of 12 bases. From germline, CDR1 is MNHNS and CDR2 SASEGT. This CDR3 is 17 amino acids long. CDR3: CASSEARTVYSNQPQHF. Written as DNA, the CDR3 is TGTGCCAGCAGTGAAGCTAGGACAGTTTATAGCAATCAGCCCCAGCATTTT.

This clone was seen only a few times. The chain recombines TRBV4-1 with TRBJ2-1; 7 nucleotides match TRBD2. CDR1 and CDR2 from the germline V gene are MGHRA and YSYEKL. The CDR3 has 13 amino acids. J gave up 14 bases and V 2 bases, and 9 bases lay outside the gene matches. The DNA of the CDR3 is TGCGCCAGCAGCCAATTCCTGCAGCGGGGTGAGTTCTTC. It codes for CASSQFLQRGEFF.

This sequence joins TRBV30 and TRBJ2-7, with no clear D. The CDR3 contains 12 residues. The germline V gene encodes CDR1 GTSNPN and CDR2 SVGIG (reference sequence). V was trimmed by 4 bases and J by 5 bases, leaving 12 bases between them. The CDR3 nucleotides read TGTGCCTGGACCCAAGGTCCCGACGAGCAGTACTTC. Its protein is CAWTQGPDEQYF.

This CDR3 is CASSYGTAGYTF. CDR3 DNA sequence: TGTGCCAGCAGCTACGGGACAGCTGGCTACACCTTC. The chain recombines TRBV28 with TRBJ1-2; 7 bases agree with TRBD1. Germline CDR1 is MDHEN and CDR2 is SYDVKM. V lost 6 bases and J lost 7; bases outside the gene matches: 5. This CDR3 spans 12 amino acids.

The rearrangement joins TRBV7-2 to TRBJ2-3; D gene unclear. Germline V lookup: CDR1 SGHTA, CDR2 FQGNSA. CDR3 size: 13 residues. Trimming took 4 bases from V and 4 from J, leaving 9 bases between them. The CDR3 DNA follows: TGTGCCAGCAGCTGGCCTGAGGCAGATACGCAGTATTTT. Its protein is CASSWPEADTQYF. The full variable domain, with the rest looked up from reference TRBV7-2 and TRBJ2-3, is GAGVSQSPSNKVTEKGKDVELRCDPISGHTALYWYRQSLGQGLEFLIYFQGNSAPDKSGLPSDRFSAERTGGSVSTLTIQRTQQEDSAVYLCASSWPEADTQYFGPGTRLTVL.

The CDR3 spells CASRNGTTNTGELFF. CDR3 bases: TGTGCCAGCAGAAACGGGACGACGAACACCGGGGAGCTGTTTTTT. The chain links TRBV21-1 to TRBJ2-2. TRBV21-1 has pseudogene status. The CDR3 has 15 amino acids.

On this clone: Other DNA sequences from this sample encode an identical CDR3 as well. The chain combines TRBV7-6 with TRBJ2-7; D gene ambiguous. Germline V gives CDR1 SGHVS, CDR2 FNYEAQ. V lost 1 base, J lost 7 bases, and 5 bases lay in between. The CDR3 totals 11 residues. The chain's CDR3 is CASSLGDEQYF. CDR3 nucleotide sequence: TGTGCCAGCAGCTTAGGTGATGAGCAGTACTTC.

The V call is TRBV4-3, the J call TRBJ2-1; perhaps TRBD2 as D (5 bases). Trimming cost V 0 bases and J 2 bases, with 8 bases left between them. Germline CDR1 LGHNA, CDR2 YSLEER. CDR3 length equals 15 residues. CDR3 nucleotide sequence: TGCGCCAGCAGCCAAGATAGCGACCCCTACAATGAGCAGTTCTTC. Its translation: CASSQDSDPYNEQFF.

The rearrangement joins TRBV19 to TRBJ2-7; 8 bases line up with TRBD2. J lost 1 base, V lost 6 bases, and 8 bases had no gene match. Germline V CDR1 and CDR2: LNHDA, SQIVND (reference sequence). CDR3 length: 15 amino acids. CDR3 loop: CASRAAAGGSYEQYF. CDR3 nucleotides: TGTGCCAGTAGGGCCGCGGCGGGAGGATCCTACGAGCAGTACTTC.

V gene TRBV13 combines with J gene TRBJ2-3, with 8 bases matching TRBD2. Germline V gives CDR1 PRHDT, CDR2 FYEKMQ (reference sequence). This CDR3 region has 16 residues. Germline trimming cut 3 bases from V and 2 bases from J; bases unmatched to any gene: 7. In DNA, the CDR3 is TGTGCCAGCAGCTTTGCTCTAGCGGGTGACACAGATACGCAGTATTTT. Translation gives CASSFALAGDTDTQYF.

CDR3 amino acids: CASSSVPAGEQYF. As DNA, the CDR3 is TGTGCCAGCAGCAGCGTCCCAGCGGGCGAGCAGTACTTC. The chain joins TRBV5-4 to TRBJ2-7; a weak D match, TRBD2 (6 bases). V lost 4 bases to trimming and J lost 6 bases, with 14 bases between them. This CDR3 spans 13 amino acids. The germline V gene has CDR1 SGHNT and CDR2 YYREEE (reference sequence).

The rearrangement uses TRBV5-4 and TRBJ2-3; TRBD1 agrees at 9 bases. V was pared by 4 bases and J by 3 bases, with 6 bases of the junction left unmatched. The CDR3 length is 15 residues. In germline, CDR1 is SGHNT, CDR2 YYREEE (reference sequence). CDR3 coding DNA: TGTGCCAGCAGCCCTCGACAGGGGGGGACAGATACGCAGTATTTT. It is translated as CASSPRQGGTDTQYF. Variable domain in full (rest from reference TRBV5-4 and TRBJ2-3): ETGVTQSPTHLIKTRGQQVTLRCSSQSGHNTVSWYQQALGQGPQFIFQYYREEENGRGNFPPRFSGLQFPNYSSELNVNALELDDSALYLCASSPRQGGTDTQYFGPGTRLTVL.

The chain links TRBV4-3 to TRBJ2-7; maybe TRBD2 (6 bases). The CDR3 is made up of 14 amino acids. V was shortened by 0 bases and J by 6 bases, with 12 bases between the two germline ends. Germline CDR1 is LGHNA and CDR2 is YSLEER. This CDR3 is CASSQDGGSGEQYF. CDR3 nucleotides: TGCGCCAGCAGCCAAGATGGGGGGAGCGGCGAGCAGTACTTC.

This clone came up once. This chain joins TRBV7-9 and TRBJ1-5, with TRBD1 matching 7 bases. CDR3 length: 15 amino acids. V lost 5 bases to trimming and J lost 5 bases; unmatched junction nucleotides: 9. Germline V gene data show CDR1 as SEHNR and CDR2 as FQNEAQ (reference sequence). In DNA, the CDR3 is TGTGCCAGCAGCGGACAGGAGGAGACGGATCAGCCCCAGCATTTT. Translating gives CASSGQEETDQPQHF. The whole variable domain, filled in from reference TRBV7-9 and TRBJ1-5, reads DTGVSQNPRHKITKRGQNVTFRCDPISEHNRLYWYRQTLGQGPEFLTYFQNEAQLEKSRLLSDRFSAERPKGSFSTLEIQRTEQGDSAMYLCASSGQEETDQPQHFGDGTRLSIL.

As DNA, the CDR3 is TGTGCCAGCAGGAGACCTTTTGGGGGAACTGAAGCTTTCTTT. This gives the protein CASRRPFGGTEAFF. The chain joins TRBV28 to TRBJ1-1, with D perhaps matching TRBD1 (5 bases). V dropped 6 bases and J dropped 5 bases, with 16 bases sitting between them. The CDR3 covers 14 residues. Germline CDR1 reads MDHEN; CDR2 reads SYDVKM.

The chain employs TRBV28 and TRBJ2-5, with TRBD2 as a possible D gene (6 bases). This CDR3 is 15 amino acids long. Germline V gene lookup returns CDR1 MDHEN and CDR2 SYDVKM. V was trimmed by 0 bases and J by 3 bases, leaving 11 bases between them. The CDR3 is CASSLWGLMEETQYF. CDR3 in DNA: TGTGCCAGCAGTTTATGGGGACTGATGGAAGAGACCCAGTACTTC.

This CDR3 reads CASSQDSPGDAYNEQFF. For the CDR3, the DNA is TGCGCCAGCAGCCAAGATTCGCCGGGGGATGCCTACAATGAGCAGTTCTTC. The chain carries TRBV4-3 and TRBJ2-1; D may be TRBD2 (6 bases). V shed 0 bases and J shed 2 bases, with 14 bases lying between them. This CDR3 contains 17 residues. Germline lookup yields CDR1 LGHNA and CDR2 YSLEER.